The 21 T cell receptor beta chains given below trace back to one sample, sequenced in a study of T cell repertoires in cytomegalovirus infection. No antigen is known for these receptors. TCRdb itself ran the reads through MiXCR, one entry per CDR3 protein. Seen here are hundreds of thousands of distinct CDR3 sequences, roughly 34% observed once, and the top ten hold about 17%. The sample here was cultured PBMCs, taken from culture after CMV antigen stimulation. These receptors all stem from a human donor in good health (CMV status not recorded). Some clones in this sample may be carry-over from other donors' samples.

This clonotype was recorded a few times. The rearrangement uses TRBV6-1 and TRBJ2-7; a possible D gene is TRBD2 (5 bases). The CDR3 loop spans 13 amino acids. V gave up 8 bases and J gave up 0 bases, with 11 bases separating them. The germline CDR1 and CDR2 sequences are MNHNS and SASEGT. The CDR3 protein is CASGRDYSYEQYF. The CDR3 nucleotides are TGTGCCAGCGGTCGGGATTACTCCTACGAGCAGTACTTC.

This chain connects TRBV12-3 or TRBV12-4 to TRBJ1-4; no firm D call. CDR3 length: 14 residues. The germline V and J ends were trimmed by 8 bases and 3 bases, with 13 bases remaining between them. The CDR3 DNA follows: TGTGCCAGCGGCCCGGGCCCGGCTAATGAAAAACTGTTTTTT. This sequence encodes CASGPGPANEKLFF.

A word on this clonotype: Here the CDR3 omits its conserved ending phenylalanine or tryptophan, so a read error is the likely source. The V call is TRBV11-2, the J call TRBJ2-3; 10 bases align to TRBD2. CDR3 length equals 15 residues. Germline values: CDR1 SGHAT, CDR2 FQNNGV. V lost 5 bases, J lost 1 base, and 3 bases stayed unmatched. The CDR3 DNA sequence: TGTGCCAGCAGCCCCGGACTAGCGGGCACAGATACGCAGTATTGT. This codes for CASSPGLAGTDTQYC.

J is TRBJ2-5 and V is TRBV19; 10 bases line up with TRBD2. This CDR3 comprises 14 residues. V gave up 8 bases and J gave up 5 bases; unmatched junction bases: 8. Per the germline V gene, CDR1 is LNHDA and CDR2 is SQIVND (reference sequence). The CDR3 sequence: CASHPSGSQETQYF. DNA of the CDR3: TGTGCCAGTCATCCTAGCGGGAGTCAGGAGACCCAGTACTTC.

This clonotype has at least ten counts. The chain combines TRBV6-1 with TRBJ1-1; D unresolved. In germline, CDR1 is MNHNS, CDR2 SASEGT. The CDR3 runs to 14 residues. Trimming pared 6 bases from V and 1 base from J, leaving 12 bases between. CDR3 region: CASREYTPNTEAFF. Here the CDR3 DNA reads TGTGCCAGCAGGGAGTATACACCGAACACTGAAGCTTTCTTT.

This chain links TRBV10-3 with TRBJ2-1; 12 bases agree with TRBD2. CDR1 and CDR2 from the germline V gene are ENHRY and SYGVKD. V gave up 6 bases and J gave up 8 bases; unmatched junction bases: 8. The CDR3 spans 15 residues. Written as DNA, the CDR3 is TGTGCCATCAGACCTCTAGCGGGAGGGCCAGATGAGCAGTTCTTC. It codes for CAIRPLAGGPDEQFF.

The chain has TRBV12-3 or TRBV12-4 and TRBJ1-2, with a possible D match to TRBD1 (5 bases). CDR3 size: 13 residues. With 2 bases removed from V and 8 bases from J, the gap between germline ends came to 12 bases. The CDR3 DNA follows: TGTGCCAGCAGTTTATCGGGGGGTGAGGGCTACACCTTC. Translating it yields CASSLSGGEGYTF.

This sequence joins TRBV7-9 and TRBJ2-1; D is ambiguous. CDR3 length: 12 residues. Between the trimmed V and J ends, which lost 11 bases and 0 bases, there was a span of 8 bases. Germline assignment: CDR1 SEHNR and CDR2 FQNEAQ (reference sequence). The CDR3 sequence is CAGAISYNEQFF. The CDR3 DNA sequence: TGTGCCGGCGCAATCTCCTACAATGAGCAGTTCTTC.

The count of this clonotype is one. V and J are TRBV3-1 and TRBJ2-1, with 12 bases aligning to TRBD2. Germline trimming cut 0 bases from V and 7 bases from J; bases unmatched to any gene: 7. Germline loops: CDR1 LGHDT, CDR2 YNNKEL (reference sequence). The CDR3 runs to 17 residues. CDR3 coding DNA: TGTGCCAGCAGCCAAGATTTGGCGACTAGCGGGAGAAATGAGCAGTTCTTC. Translating it yields CASSQDLATSGRNEQFF.

This clonotype was detected only a few times. The rearrangement joins TRBV19 to TRBJ2-4; TRBD2 aligns across 11 bases. This CDR3 contains 20 residues. Germline V lookup: CDR1 LNHDA, CDR2 SQIVND (reference sequence). J lost 1 base, V lost 1 base, and 12 bases had no gene match. CDR3 sequence reads: CASSIVLAGVSGSAKNIQYF. The CDR3 DNA sequence: TGTGCCAGTAGTATAGTACTAGCGGGAGTGTCGGGAAGTGCCAAAAACATTCAGTACTTC.

The rearrangement links TRBV2 to TRBJ1-4, with 7 bases fitting TRBD1. Trimming took 4 bases from V and 7 from J; bases not matched to a gene: 3. The CDR3 contains 13 residues. CDR1 is SNHLY, CDR2 FYNNEI, per germline. CDR3 DNA: TGTGCCAGCAGTGTTCAGGGGGTTGAAAAACTGTTTTTT. Its protein product is CASSVQGVEKLFF.

The genes are TRBV7-9 and TRBJ1-6, with a weak D call TRBD1 (5 bases). The germline V gene has CDR1 SEHNR and CDR2 FQNEAQ (reference sequence). V was clipped by 5 bases and J by 1 base, with 15 bases between them. This CDR3 contains 17 residues. CDR3 in amino acids: CASSPVKGRSYNSPLHF. The CDR3 DNA follows: TGTGCCAGCAGCCCCGTGAAGGGGAGGTCCTATAATTCACCCCTCCACTTT.

CDR3 sequence: CASSLAGTGGRGEQYV. CDR3 nucleotide sequence: TGTGCCAGCAGCTTGGCCGGGACAGGGGGCCGGGGCGAGCAGTACGTC. The V call is TRBV11-2, the J call TRBJ2-7; 12 positions match TRBD1. V lost 3 bases to trimming and J lost 6 bases; unmatched junction nucleotides: 9. Germline assignment: CDR1 SGHAT and CDR2 FQNNGV. The CDR3 extends over 16 amino acids.

The chain carries TRBV28 and TRBJ1-4, with TRBD1 matching 10 bases. The CDR3 contains 20 residues. CDR1 and CDR2 (germline): MDHEN, SYDVKM. V lost 5 bases, J lost 6 bases, and 21 bases stayed unmatched. DNA for the CDR3: TGTGCCAGCAGTAAGGCCCATCGGGACAGGGGCATCGGCGTTGATGAAAAACTGTTTTTT. Amino acid sequence: CASSKAHRDRGIGVDEKLFF.

The sample holds many counts of this clonotype. The V gene is TRBV7-9, the J gene TRBJ2-7, with 8 nucleotides matching TRBD1. Germline loops: CDR1 SEHNR, CDR2 FQNEAQ (reference sequence). This CDR3 is built from 17 residues. The V segment lost 5 bases and the J segment 0 bases; nucleotides outside the gene matches: 12. The CDR3 region has the DNA TGTGCCAGCAGCACCCGACAGGGGCTAAGCCTCTCCTACGAGCAGTACTTC. This gives the protein CASSTRQGLSLSYEQYF.

The rearrangement links TRBV11-2 to TRBJ2-1, with TRBD2 matching 8 bases. The CDR3 loop spans 17 amino acids. The ends lost 4 bases at V and 6 bases at J; junction bases unmatched: 14. Germline V CDR1 and CDR2: SGHAT, FQNNGV. CDR3 amino acids: CASSSIRSGSLGNEQFF. CDR3 nucleotide sequence: TGTGCCAGCAGCTCAATTCGGAGCGGGAGTCTAGGCAATGAGCAGTTCTTC.

This chain joins TRBV19 and TRBJ2-5, with TRBD1 matching 7 bases. From germline, CDR1 is LNHDA and CDR2 SQIVND (reference sequence). The V gene end was trimmed by 4 bases and the J gene end by 2 bases; junction bases not matched to a gene: 10. This CDR3 region has 16 residues. CDR3 bases: TGTGCCAGTAGTACCGAACAGGGGTTGGGACAAGAGACCCAGTACTTC. Protein product: CASSTEQGLGQETQYF.

The chain carries TRBV6-2 or TRBV6-3 and TRBJ2-2; D tentatively reads TRBD1 or TRBD2 (5 bases each). The V gene lost 2 bases and the J gene lost 2 bases, with 6 bases spanning the gap. CDR3 length: 14 amino acids. Per germline, CDR1 MNHEY and CDR2 SVGEGT. CDR3 loop: CASSYGGNTGELFF. The CDR3 region has the DNA TGTGCCAGCAGTTACGGGGGAAACACCGGGGAGCTGTTTTTT.

Many counts were recorded for this clonotype. The chain recombines TRBV7-2 with TRBJ2-1; 8 bases agree with TRBD2. This CDR3 is 15 amino acids long. Per germline, CDR1 SGHTA and CDR2 FQGNSA. After removal of 5 bases from V and 10 bases from J, the junction contained 13 bases not matched to a gene. The DNA for the CDR3 is TGTGCCAGCAGCCAACAAAGCTTAGCGGGACGGGAGCAGTTCTTC. This codes for CASSQQSLAGREQFF.

This chain joins TRBV6-2 or TRBV6-3 and TRBJ2-2; no clear D gene. The V end lost 8 bases, the J end lost 7 bases, and 11 bases lay between the germline ends. The CDR3 loop spans 12 amino acids. Germline values: CDR1 MNHEY, CDR2 SVGEGT. This CDR3 is CASSPYGGELFF. CDR3 sequence (DNA): TGTGCCAGCTCCCCCTACGGCGGGGAGCTGTTTTTT.

The V gene is TRBV4-3, the J gene TRBJ2-1; 12 nucleotides agree with TRBD2. The CDR3 has 21 residues. From germline, CDR1 is LGHNA and CDR2 YSLEER. The V and J ends lost 1 base and 0 bases, in that order; junction bases with no gene match: 13. CDR3 loop: CASSQVAPGLAGWSSYNEQFF. CDR3 coding DNA: TGCGCCAGCAGCCAAGTGGCCCCCGGACTAGCGGGATGGAGCTCCTACAATGAGCAGTTCTTC.